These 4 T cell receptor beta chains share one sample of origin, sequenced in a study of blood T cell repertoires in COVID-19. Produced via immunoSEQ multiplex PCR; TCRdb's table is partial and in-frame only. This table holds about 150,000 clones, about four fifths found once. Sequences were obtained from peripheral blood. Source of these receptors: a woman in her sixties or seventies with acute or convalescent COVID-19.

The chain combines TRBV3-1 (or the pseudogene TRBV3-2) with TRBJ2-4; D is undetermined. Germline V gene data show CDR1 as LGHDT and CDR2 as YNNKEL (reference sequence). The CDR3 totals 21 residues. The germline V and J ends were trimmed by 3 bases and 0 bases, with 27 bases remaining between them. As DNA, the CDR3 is TGTGCCAGCAGCCAGGAACCCCCTTTCTCCGACACAAATTTAGCCAAAAACATTCAGTACTTC. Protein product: CASSQEPPFSDTNLAKNIQYF.

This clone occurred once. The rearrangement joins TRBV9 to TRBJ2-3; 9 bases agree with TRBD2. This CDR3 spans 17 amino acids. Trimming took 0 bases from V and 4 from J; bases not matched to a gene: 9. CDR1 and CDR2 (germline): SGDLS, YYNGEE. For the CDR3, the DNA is TGTGCCAGCAGCGTAGCGTCCCAGCGGGGGGCATCAGATACGCAGTATTTT. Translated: CASSVASQRGASDTQYF.

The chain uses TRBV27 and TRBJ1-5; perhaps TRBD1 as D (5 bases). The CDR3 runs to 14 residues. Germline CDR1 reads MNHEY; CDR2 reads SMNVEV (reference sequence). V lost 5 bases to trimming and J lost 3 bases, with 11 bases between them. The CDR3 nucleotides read TGTGCCAGCAGTGCCCAGGGTTCCAATCAGCCCCAGCATTTT. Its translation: CASSAQGSNQPQHF.

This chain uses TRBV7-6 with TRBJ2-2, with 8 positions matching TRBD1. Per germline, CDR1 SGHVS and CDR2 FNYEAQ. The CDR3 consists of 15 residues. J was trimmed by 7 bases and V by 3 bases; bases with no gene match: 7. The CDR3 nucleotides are TGTGCCAGCAGCTTTGCCGGACAGGGTAACGGGGAGCTGTTTTTT. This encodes CASSFAGQGNGELFF.